The clone carrying this T cell receptor (beta chain) was seen ten or more times. Trimming pared 6 bases from V and 4 bases from J, leaving 13 bases between. The CDR3 spans 14 residues. It was with unique molecular identifiers that the TCRbeta library was prepared. TCRdb re-called the PCR reads through MiXCR, storing one row per CDR3 protein. The repertoire holds hundreds of thousands of distinct CDR3 sequences, with roughly 15% as singletons. The data stem from a study of T-cell reconstitution after alpha-beta-depleted transplantation in children. The sequences come from PBMCs from the stem cell graft donor, collected from the stem cell graft. The V and J genes are TRBV12-3 or TRBV12-4 and TRBJ1-5; tentative D call: TRBD1 (5 bases). This clonotype was obtained from a human donor who donated a stem cell graft to a child with acute myeloid leukemia. This chain's CDR3 is CASRPTGGNQPQHF. CDR3 bases: TGTGCCAGCAGACCCACAGGAGGGAATCAGCCCCAGCATTTT.